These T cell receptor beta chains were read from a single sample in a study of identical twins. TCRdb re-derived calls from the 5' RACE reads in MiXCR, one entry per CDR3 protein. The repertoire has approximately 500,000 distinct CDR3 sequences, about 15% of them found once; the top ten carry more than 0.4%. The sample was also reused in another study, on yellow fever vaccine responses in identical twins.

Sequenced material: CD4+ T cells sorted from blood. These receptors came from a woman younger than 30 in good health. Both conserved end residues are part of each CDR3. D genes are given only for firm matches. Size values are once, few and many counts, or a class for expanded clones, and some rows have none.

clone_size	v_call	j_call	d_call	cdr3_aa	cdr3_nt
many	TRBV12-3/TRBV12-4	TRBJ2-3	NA	CASRLGSTDTQYF	TGTGCCAGCAGGTTGGGATCCACAGATACGCAGTATTTT
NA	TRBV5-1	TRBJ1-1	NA	CASSLGYYLDSEKAFF	TGCGCCAGCAGCCTTGGATACTACTTGGACAGCGAAAAAGCTTTCTTT
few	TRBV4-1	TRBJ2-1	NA	CASSHQGRNEQFF	TGCGCCAGCAGCCACCAGGGTAGGAATGAGCAGTTCTTC
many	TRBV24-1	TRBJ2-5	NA	CATSDRDRDQETQYF	TGTGCCACCAGTGATCGAGACAGAGACCAAGAGACCCAGTACTTC
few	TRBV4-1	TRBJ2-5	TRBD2	CASSQSGLLETQYF	TGCGCCAGCAGCCAGTCGGGACTACTGGAGACCCAGTACTTC
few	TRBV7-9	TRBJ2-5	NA	CASSPGVGETQYF	TGTGCCAGCAGCCCAGGGGTAGGGGAGACCCAGTACTTC
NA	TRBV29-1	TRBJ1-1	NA	CSVGSGVGTEAFF	TGCAGCGTTGGGTCAGGGGTGGGCACTGAAGCTTTCTTT
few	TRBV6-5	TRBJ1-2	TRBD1	CASSSGTDRYYGYTF	TGTGCCAGCAGTTCCGGGACAGACCGCTACTATGGCTACACCTTC
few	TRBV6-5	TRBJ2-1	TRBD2	CASSYRGLAGYNEQFF	TGTGCCAGCAGTTACAGGGGACTAGCGGGGTACAATGAGCAGTTCTTC
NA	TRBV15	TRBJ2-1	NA	CASNPSTRYNEQFF	TGTGCCTCCAATCCCTCGACGCGATACAATGAGCAGTTCTTC
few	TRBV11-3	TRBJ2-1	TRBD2	CASSSSERERGNEQFF	TGTGCCAGCAGCTCCAGTGAGCGGGAACGTGGCAATGAGCAGTTCTTC
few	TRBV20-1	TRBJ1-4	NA	CSAKREKLFF	TGCAGTGCTAAGCGTGAAAAACTGTTTTTT
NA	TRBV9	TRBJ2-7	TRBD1	CASSGGDRPGYEQYF	TGTGCCAGCAGCGGGGGGGACAGGCCGGGCTACGAGCAGTACTTC
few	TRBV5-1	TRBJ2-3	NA	CASEADRLGDTQYF	TGCGCCAGCGAAGCGGACAGACTTGGAGATACGCAGTATTTT
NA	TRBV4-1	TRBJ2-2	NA	CASSQGGLPNTGELFF	TGCGCCAGCAGCCAAGGAGGACTCCCGAACACCGGGGAGCTGTTTTTT
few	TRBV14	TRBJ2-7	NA	CASSQEGQVGHYEQYF	TGTGCCAGCAGCCAAGAGGGCCAGGTGGGCCACTACGAGCAGTACTTC
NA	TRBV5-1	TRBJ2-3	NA	CASSLDSRGDTQYF	TGCGCCAGCAGCTTGGATTCCAGAGGAGATACGCAGTATTTT
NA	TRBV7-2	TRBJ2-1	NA	CAIKGQGWSYNEQFF	TGTGCCATCAAGGGGCAGGGATGGTCCTACAATGAGCAGTTCTTC
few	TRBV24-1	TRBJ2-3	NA	CATSGTPPTESTDTQYF	TGTGCCACCAGTGGCACACCTCCGACAGAGTCCACAGATACGCAGTATTTT
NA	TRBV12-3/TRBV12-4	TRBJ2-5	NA	CASIGTGGETQYF	TGTGCCAGCATAGGTACAGGAGGTGAGACCCAGTACTTC
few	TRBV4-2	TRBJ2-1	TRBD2	CASSQGTLAGSRHEQFF	TGTGCCAGCAGCCAAGGTACCCTAGCGGGAAGTCGTCATGAGCAGTTCTTC
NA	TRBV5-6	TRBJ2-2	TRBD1	CASSFGDRGYTGELFF	TGTGCCAGCAGCTTCGGGGACAGGGGTTACACCGGGGAGCTGTTTTTT
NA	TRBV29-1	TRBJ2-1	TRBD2	CSVETSNLLQENEQIF	TGCAGCGTGGAGACTAGCAACCTCCTACAGGAGAATGAGCAGATCTTC
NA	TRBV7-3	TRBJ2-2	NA	CASSGGSYTGELFF	TGTGCCAGCAGTGGGGGGTCGTACACCGGGGAGCTGTTTTTT